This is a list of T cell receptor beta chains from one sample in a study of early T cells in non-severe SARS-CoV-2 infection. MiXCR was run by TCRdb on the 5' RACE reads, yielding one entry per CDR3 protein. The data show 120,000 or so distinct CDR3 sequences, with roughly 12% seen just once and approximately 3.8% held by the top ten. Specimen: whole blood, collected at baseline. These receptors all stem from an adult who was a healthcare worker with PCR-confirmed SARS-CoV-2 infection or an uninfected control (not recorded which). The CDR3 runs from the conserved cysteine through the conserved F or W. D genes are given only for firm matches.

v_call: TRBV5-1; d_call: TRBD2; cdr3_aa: CASSRTSGRLDTQYF
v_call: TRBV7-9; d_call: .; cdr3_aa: CASSDRQTPTYEQYF
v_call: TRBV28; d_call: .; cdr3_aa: CASSLSRNEQYF
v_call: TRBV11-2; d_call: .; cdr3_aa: CASSLVTAQETQYF
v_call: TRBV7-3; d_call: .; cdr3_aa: CANNKSQGHLNYGYTF
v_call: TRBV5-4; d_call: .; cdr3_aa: CASSLTGTTEAFF
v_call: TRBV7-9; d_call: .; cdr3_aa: CASSLVSGNTEAFF
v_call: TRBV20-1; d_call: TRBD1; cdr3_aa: CSASTPTGPNYGYTF
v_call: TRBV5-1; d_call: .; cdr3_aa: CASSSQGTEQYF
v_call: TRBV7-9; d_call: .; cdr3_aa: CASRGDTSNQPQHF
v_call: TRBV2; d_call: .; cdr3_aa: CASSDEGSGNQPQHF
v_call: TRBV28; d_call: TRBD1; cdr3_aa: CASTRGQEETQYF
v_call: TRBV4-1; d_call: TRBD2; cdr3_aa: CASSQVAGGPYEQYF
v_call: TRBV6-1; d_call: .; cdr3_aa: CASSLTDSDRGLEKLFF
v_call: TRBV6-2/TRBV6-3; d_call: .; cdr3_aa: CASWKDEQFF
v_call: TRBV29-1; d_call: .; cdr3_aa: CSVVGETYNEQFF
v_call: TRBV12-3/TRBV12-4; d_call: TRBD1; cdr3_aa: CASSLRGDRDYTF
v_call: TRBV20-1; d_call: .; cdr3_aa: CSARLVGEQYF
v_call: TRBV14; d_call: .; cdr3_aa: CASSQVPVWETQYF
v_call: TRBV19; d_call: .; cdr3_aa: CAVKEGPWSNQPQHF
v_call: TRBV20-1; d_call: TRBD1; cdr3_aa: CSARDPGQGDYGYTF
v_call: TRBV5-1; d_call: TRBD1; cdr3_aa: CASSLKDRGGEQYF
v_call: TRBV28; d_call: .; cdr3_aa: CASTQPGWSTEAFF
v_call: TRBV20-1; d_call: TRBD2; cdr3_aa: CSARAGTSELEQFF
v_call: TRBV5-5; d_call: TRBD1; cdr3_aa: CASSRTGGEHTEAFF
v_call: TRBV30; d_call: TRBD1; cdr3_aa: CAWDAGTGNQPQHF
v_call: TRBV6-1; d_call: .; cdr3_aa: CASSEGGSGSFF
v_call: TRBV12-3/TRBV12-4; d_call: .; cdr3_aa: CASSLAGPAYEQYF
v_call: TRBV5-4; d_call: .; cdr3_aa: CASSLGERSYEQYF
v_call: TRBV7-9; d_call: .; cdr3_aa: CASSPLTSRGYGYTF
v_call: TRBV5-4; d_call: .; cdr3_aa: CASSFRTNPDTQYF
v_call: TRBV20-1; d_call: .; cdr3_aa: CSAHSPGGYEQYF
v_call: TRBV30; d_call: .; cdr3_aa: CAPSPGTPNEKLFF
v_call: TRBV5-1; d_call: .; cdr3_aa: CASSFVQYQETQYF
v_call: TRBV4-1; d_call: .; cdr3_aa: CASSLAGQQYF
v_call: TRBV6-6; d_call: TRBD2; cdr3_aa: CASSYGAGTTYEQYF
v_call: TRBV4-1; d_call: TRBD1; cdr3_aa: CASSQADRGLAFRNQPQHF
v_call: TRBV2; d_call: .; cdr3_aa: CASSPPPGNQPQHF
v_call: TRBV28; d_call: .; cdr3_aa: CASSEVTTEAFF
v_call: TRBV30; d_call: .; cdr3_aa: CAWSLQEGVSPENTIYF
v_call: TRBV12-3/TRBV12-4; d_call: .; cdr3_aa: CASSLYPGYEQYF
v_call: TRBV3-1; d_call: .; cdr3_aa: CASSQAGVNTGELFF
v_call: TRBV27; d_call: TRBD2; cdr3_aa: CASSPLAGRGTGTQYF
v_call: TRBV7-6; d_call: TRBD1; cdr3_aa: CASSPGQGLETQYF
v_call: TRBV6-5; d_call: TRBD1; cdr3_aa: CASSPVWQGAYEQYF
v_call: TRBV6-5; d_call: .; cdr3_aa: CASSYSRESGDTQYF
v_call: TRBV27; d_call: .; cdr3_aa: CASSIYLRRSHNEQFF
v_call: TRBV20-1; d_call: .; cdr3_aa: CSARDLRAANTEAFF
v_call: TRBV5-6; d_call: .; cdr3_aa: CASSLFDGRNEKLFF
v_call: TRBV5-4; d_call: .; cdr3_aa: CASSRPTGSANEQFF
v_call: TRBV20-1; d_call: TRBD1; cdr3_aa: CSAQYRGGAYEQYF
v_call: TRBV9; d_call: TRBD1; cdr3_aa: CASSPRTGGQNSPLHF
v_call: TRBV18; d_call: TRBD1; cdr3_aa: CASSPDRGSSYNSPLHF
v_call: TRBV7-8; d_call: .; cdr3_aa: CASSLVIEQFF
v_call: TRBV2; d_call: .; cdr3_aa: CASSDSPYEQYF